The clone carrying this T cell receptor (beta chain) has a single count. These data originate in a study of spatial heterogeneity in lung cancer. For the study at large: An average of more than ten raw reads was observed per unique TCR and UMI combination.

This CDR3 has 16 amino acids. Germline assignment: CDR1 SGDLS and CDR2 YYNGEE. V shed 0 bases, J shed 0 bases, and the junction held 4 bases outside the gene matches. Time point given: sample taken at primary tumor resection. The input material, whole RNA from tumor, nontumor lung or frozen PBMC, was sequenced unsorted. The donors comprised about 65 untreated early-stage non-small cell lung cancer patients. The library protocol tagged each TCR cDNA with a unique molecular identifier. MiXCR was run by TCRdb on the 5' RACE reads, yielding one entry per CDR3 protein. The sample contains 50,000 to 55,000 distinct CDR3 sequences, less than 8.5% of which appear only once.

The source is a female donor with early-stage non-small cell lung cancer. The sequencing used PBMCs, collected at surgery. V is TRBV9 and J is TRBJ1-1, with 8 bases lining up with TRBD1. CDR3 nucleotides: TGTGCCAGCAGCGTAGTGACAGGGGTCATGAACACTGAAGCTTTCTTT. It specifies CASSVVTGVMNTEAFF.